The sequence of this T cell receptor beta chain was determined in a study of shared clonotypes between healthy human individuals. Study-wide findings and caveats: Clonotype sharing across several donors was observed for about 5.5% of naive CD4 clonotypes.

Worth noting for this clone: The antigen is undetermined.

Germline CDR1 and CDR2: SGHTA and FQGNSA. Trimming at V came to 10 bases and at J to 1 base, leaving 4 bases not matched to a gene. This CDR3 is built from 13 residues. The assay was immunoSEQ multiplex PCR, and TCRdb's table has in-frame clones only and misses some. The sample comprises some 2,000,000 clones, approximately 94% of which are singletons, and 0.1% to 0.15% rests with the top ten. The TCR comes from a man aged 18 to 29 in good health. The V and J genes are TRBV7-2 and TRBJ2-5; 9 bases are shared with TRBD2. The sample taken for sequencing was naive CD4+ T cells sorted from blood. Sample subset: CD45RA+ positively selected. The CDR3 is CATASGIQETQYF. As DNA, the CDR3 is TGTGCCACCGCTAGCGGGATCCAAGAGACCCAGTACTTC.